The 26 T cell receptor beta chains presented below share a single source sample, sequenced in a study of cytomegalovirus exposure and HLA in healthy donors. The PCR employed 60 Vbeta primers together with 13 Jbeta primers. Data came from immunoSEQ multiplex PCR; TCRdb stores just in-frame clones and leaves some out. The sample holds about 85,000 clones, about 80% seen once. Source material: PBMCs. The receptors were sampled from a man aged 50 to 59 in good health and CMV-seropositive.

This clone was found once. The rearrangement links TRBV4-2 to TRBJ2-7; TRBD2 aligns across 8 bases. CDR3 size: 15 residues. V gave up 1 base and J gave up 5 bases; unmatched junction bases: 7. Germline V lookup: CDR1 LGHNA, CDR2 YNFKEQ. CDR3 region: CASSQAGSGSNEQYF. CDR3 DNA: TGTGCCAGCAGCCAAGCGGGAAGCGGGAGTAACGAGCAGTACTTC.

The chain couples TRBV5-4 to TRBJ1-5, with D maybe TRBD1 (6 bases). Germline V gene lookup returns CDR1 SGHNT and CDR2 YYREEE (reference sequence). Trimming shortened V by 4 bases and J by 6 bases, and 11 bases separated the two germline ends. The CDR3 runs to 13 residues. CDR3 in amino acids: CASSKDSVQPQHF. Written as DNA, the CDR3 is TGTGCCAGCAGCAAGGACAGTGTTCAGCCCCAGCATTTT.

This clone has more than one count but fewer than ten. This sequence joins TRBV29-1 and TRBJ2-6; 7 bases line up with TRBD1. With 1 base clipped from V and 0 bases from J, the junction kept 9 bases outside the gene matches. Germline V gene sequence: CDR1 SQVTM, CDR2 ANQGSEA. The CDR3 contains 18 residues. The CDR3 protein is CSVEGVQGLSSGANVLTF. Written as DNA, the CDR3 is TGCAGCGTTGAAGGGGTACAGGGGCTAAGCTCTGGGGCCAACGTCCTGACTTTC.

The rearrangement links TRBV19 to TRBJ2-1; TRBD1 aligns across 7 bases. Germline V lookup: CDR1 LNHDA, CDR2 SQIVND (reference sequence). The CDR3 totals 15 residues. Trimming removed 0 bases from V and 3 bases from J; junction bases left unmatched: 2. Here the CDR3 reads CASSIEGQIYNEQFF. CDR3 nucleotide sequence: TGTGCCAGTAGTATAGAGGGACAGATCTACAATGAGCAGTTCTTC. The variable domain in full, with the rest retrieved from reference TRBV19 and TRBJ2-1, is DGGITQSPKYLFRKEGQNVTLSCEQNLNHDAMYWYRQDPGQGLRLIYYSQIVNDFQKGDIAEGYSVSREKKESFPLTVTSAQKNPTAFYLCASSIEGQIYNEQFFGPGTRLTVL.

This clone appeared a single time. This chain links TRBV10-3 with TRBJ1-2; 8 positions agree with TRBD1. The CDR3 totals 13 residues. From germline, CDR1 is ENHRY and CDR2 SYGVKD. After removal of 4 bases from V and 12 bases from J, the junction contained 10 bases not matched to a gene. CDR3 in amino acids: CAISAGQGLSDTF. CDR3 bases: TGTGCCATCAGTGCAGGACAGGGTCTGAGTGACACCTTC.

Of note for this clone: An end of the junction does not agree with germline; a read error may underlie this. This chain connects TRBV10-1 to TRBJ1-2, with a weak D call TRBD1 (6 bases). The CDR3 spans 15 residues. From germline, CDR1 is WNHNN and CDR2 SYGVQD (reference sequence). CDR3: CAISESARGYYGYTF. CDR3 in DNA: TGCGCCATCAGTGAGTCGGCCAGGGGATACTATGGCTACACCTTC.

This chain connects TRBV11-2 to TRBJ2-1, with 8 positions matching TRBD2. V lost 0 bases to trimming and J lost 7 bases; unmatched junction nucleotides: 8. The germline CDR1 and CDR2 sequences are SGHAT and FQNNGV. There are 16 residues in the CDR3. DNA for the CDR3: TGTGCCAGCAGCTTAGATGGACCGGGACTAGGTAATGAGCAGTTCTTC. It specifies CASSLDGPGLGNEQFF. Complete variable domain (other parts from reference TRBV11-2 and TRBJ2-1): EAGVAQSPRYKIIEKRQSVAFWCNPISGHATLYWYQQILGQGPKLLIQFQNNGVVDDSQLPKDRFSAERLKGVDSTLKIQPAKLEDSAVYLCASSLDGPGLGNEQFFGPGTRLTVL.

The chain joins TRBV21-1 to TRBJ2-1; the D segment call TRBD2 is taken from the table without a DNA check. TRBV21-1 is a pseudogene segment. The CDR3 spans 13 residues. CDR3 DNA: TGTGCCAGCAGCAACCCCGAGTACAATGAGCAGTTCTTC. As protein: CASSNPEYNEQFF.

This clone was observed a single time. The V gene is TRBV5-4, the J gene TRBJ2-3; no clear D. Germline V CDR1 and CDR2: SGHNT, YYREEE (reference sequence). Trimming removed 0 bases from V and 9 bases from J, with 14 bases in between. The CDR3 is 14 residues long. CDR3 coding DNA: TGTGCCAGCAGCTTGGCGGGTACAAGGCAGACGCAGTATTTT. The encoded protein is CASSLAGTRQTQYF.

V and J are TRBV4-1 and TRBJ2-7, with 9 bases lining up with TRBD2. The CDR3 is 15 residues long. CDR1 and CDR2 from the germline V gene are MGHRA and YSYEKL. V dropped 3 bases and J dropped 0; count of bases not matched to a gene: 3. The CDR3 here is CASSQTSGSSYEQYF. The CDR3 coding sequence is TGCGCCAGCAGCCAGACTAGCGGTAGCTCCTACGAGCAGTACTTC.

The rearrangement links TRBV4-1 to TRBJ1-1; D possibly corresponds to TRBD1 (6 bases). This CDR3 has 14 residues. Trimming removed 3 bases at V and 2 bases at J, with 10 bases between. CDR1 and CDR2 from the germline V gene are MGHRA and YSYEKL. In nucleotides, the CDR3 is TGCGCCAGCAGCCATACGGACAGTAACACTGAAGCTTTCTTT. Translated, it gives CASSHTDSNTEAFF.

This rearrangement joins TRBV4-1 to TRBJ2-3, with 9 nucleotides matching TRBD2. This CDR3 comprises 17 residues. CDR1 is MGHRA, CDR2 YSYEKL, per germline. V lost 0 bases and J lost 7; bases outside the gene matches: 11. The CDR3 bases are TGCGCCAGCAGCCAAGAGGGGGTGCGGCTAGCGGGGAATACGCAGTATTTT. Translated, it gives CASSQEGVRLAGNTQYF.

This chain links TRBV7-9 with TRBJ1-1; unclear D gene. The length of the CDR3 is 15 residues. Germline V CDR1 and CDR2: SEHNR, FQNEAQ (reference sequence). V gave up 5 bases and J gave up 4 bases, with 17 bases separating them. This CDR3 is CASSTTLGSTTEAFF. CDR3 coding DNA: TGTGCCAGCAGCACCACCCTCGGGTCCACCACTGAAGCTTTCTTT.

The chain recombines TRBV7-2 with TRBJ2-7; 7 bases fit TRBD1. The V and J ends lost 3 bases and 2 bases, in that order; junction bases with no gene match: 4. Germline CDR1 and CDR2: SGHTA and FQGNSA. CDR3 length: 14 amino acids. CDR3 in amino acids: CASSFGTATYEQYF. For the CDR3, the DNA is TGTGCCAGCAGCTTCGGGACAGCCACCTACGAGCAGTACTTC.

This chain links TRBV2 with TRBJ2-5, with D possibly being TRBD1 (5 bases). This CDR3 is 13 amino acids long. From germline, CDR1 is SNHLY and CDR2 FYNNEI. Trimming left V 4 bases short and J 3 bases short, with 9 bases between. In DNA form, the CDR3 reads TGTGCCAGCAGTGTTTTCAGGGAAGAGACCCAGTACTTC. This codes for CASSVFREETQYF.

This chain connects TRBV6-6 to TRBJ2-1; TRBD2 agrees at 7 bases. Germline CDR1 is MNHNY and CDR2 is SVGAGI (reference sequence). Trimming removed 7 bases from V and 6 bases from J; junction bases left unmatched: 6. The CDR3 consists of 13 residues. The CDR3 here is CASTGAGFNEQFF. The DNA for the CDR3 is TGTGCCAGCACTGGAGCGGGGTTCAATGAGCAGTTCTTC.

The chain recombines TRBV13 with TRBJ2-7; D possibly corresponds to TRBD2 (6 bases). Trimming removed 3 bases at V and 3 bases at J, with 15 bases between. Germline lookup yields CDR1 PRHDT and CDR2 FYEKMQ (reference sequence). The CDR3 is 15 amino acids. Here the CDR3 reads CASSFRGTGVYEQYF. DNA of the CDR3: TGTGCCAGCAGCTTCCGGGGGACGGGAGTCTACGAGCAGTACTTC.

V and J are TRBV4-1 and TRBJ1-4, with 9 bases aligning to TRBD1. The CDR3 spans 13 residues. With 7 bases clipped from V and 10 bases from J, the junction kept 7 bases outside the gene matches. The germline V gene has CDR1 MGHRA and CDR2 YSYEKL. The DNA for the CDR3 is TGCGCCAGCACTAGGACAGGGGAGAGAAAACTGTTTTTT. Its translation: CASTRTGERKLFF.

This clone was picked up a small number of times. The chain couples TRBV6-6 to TRBJ2-3; D possibly corresponds to TRBD2 (5 bases). Germline values: CDR1 MNHNY, CDR2 SVGAGI (reference sequence). This CDR3 is built from 14 residues. Deletions cut 0 bases from V and 2 bases from J, with 6 bases between. For the CDR3, the DNA is TGTGCCAGCAGTTACTCGGACTTCACAGATACGCAGTATTTT. This sequence encodes CASSYSDFTDTQYF.

The chain couples TRBV7-5 to TRBJ2-2; the table calls TRBD1, which could not be checked here. TRBV7-5 constitutes a pseudogene. This CDR3 spans 16 amino acids. The DNA for the CDR3 is TGTGTCAGAAGCTCCCGGGGGACAGGGATCACCGGGGAGCTGTTTTTT. Translated: CVRSSRGTGITGELFF.

The rearrangement uses TRBV5-4 and TRBJ2-1; 8 positions match TRBD2. Per germline, CDR1 SGHNT and CDR2 YYREEE (reference sequence). This CDR3 region has 16 residues. V lost 4 bases, J lost 2 bases, and 8 bases stayed unmatched. In DNA form, the CDR3 reads TGTGCCAGCAGCCCACTGACTAGCGCGACCTACAATGAGCAGTTCTTC. It codes for CASSPLTSATYNEQFF.

The genes are TRBV2 and TRBJ1-2; 10 bases line up with TRBD1. The CDR3 runs 14 residues. The V and J ends lost 4 bases and 8 bases, in that order; junction bases with no gene match: 7. Germline V gene lookup returns CDR1 SNHLY and CDR2 FYNNEI. The CDR3 nucleotides read TGTGCCAGCAGTGTTTTGGGACAGGGGAGAGGCTACACCTTC. It yields the protein CASSVLGQGRGYTF. The full variable domain, rest sourced from reference TRBV2 and TRBJ1-2, is EPEVTQTPSHQVTQMGQEVILRCVPISNHLYFYWYRQILGQKVEFLVSFYNNEISEKSEIFDDQFSVERPDGSNFTLKIRSTKLEDSAMYFCASSVLGQGRGYTFGSGTRLTVV.

V and J are TRBV5-4 and TRBJ2-6; 8 bases agree with TRBD1. Trimming cost V 2 bases and J 2 bases; bases outside gene matches: 3. The CDR3 sequence is 16 residues long. Germline values: CDR1 SGHNT, CDR2 YYREEE (reference sequence). This CDR3 reads CASSFPGGAGANVLTF. In nucleotides, the CDR3 is TGTGCCAGCAGCTTTCCAGGGGGCGCTGGGGCCAACGTCCTGACTTTC.

This sequence joins TRBV4-1 and TRBJ2-1; 10 bases match TRBD2. J lost 4 bases, V lost 4 bases, and 4 bases had no gene match. Germline CDR1 is MGHRA and CDR2 is YSYEKL. The CDR3 consists of 15 residues. CDR3: CASSPRTSGYNEQFF. CDR3 in DNA: TGCGCCAGCAGCCCCCGGACTAGCGGATACAATGAGCAGTTCTTC.

The chain uses TRBV11-3 and TRBJ2-2, with D possibly being TRBD1 (6 bases). Per germline, CDR1 SGHNT and CDR2 YENEEA. V shed 7 bases and J shed 2 bases, with 11 bases lying between them. This CDR3 spans 14 amino acids. The CDR3 DNA reads as TGTGCCAGCACCGTACAGGGAAACACCGGGGAGCTGTTTTTT. It codes for CASTVQGNTGELFF. Supplemented by reference TRBV11-3 and TRBJ2-2, the full variable domain reads EAGVVQSPRYKIIEKKQPVAFWCNPISGHNTLYWYLQNLGQGPELLIRYENEEAVDDSQLPKDRFSAERLKGVDSTLKIQPAELGDSAVYLCASTVQGNTGELFFGEGSRLTVL.

Here the CDR3 DNA reads TGTGCCAGTAGTACCGGACAGAGGTTGGAGCAGTACTTC. It translates to CASSTGQRLEQYF. This chain uses TRBV19 with TRBJ2-7, with a tentative D call TRBD1 (6 bases). The CDR3 has 13 amino acids. V was clipped by 4 bases and J by 7 bases, with 14 bases between them. Germline V lookup: CDR1 LNHDA, CDR2 SQIVND (reference sequence).